This T cell receptor beta chain is drawn from a study of beta chain features in type 1 diabetes. About the study: Cell yields, age and gender were similar between patients and healthy donors.

Naive, central memory, regulatory and stem cell-like memory cells within the CD4+ compartment were sorted using CD45RO/CCR7/CD25/CD127/CD95/CD27. Populations obtained by sorting all exceeded 95% purity. This clone was seen a few times. Expressed TCRB transcripts were sequenced, since all the RNA that had been isolated was reverse transcribed. Average reads for naive, central memory and regulatory T cell samples were some 3.9 million. The repertoire was sequenced with immunoSEQ multiplex PCR; TCRdb's copy has only in-frame clones and lacks some. The sample gives roughly 610,000 clones, 15% of which show up once; roughly 0.098% is in the top ten. The CDR3 contains 17 residues. CDR1 is MDHEN, CDR2 SYDVKM, per germline. With 2 bases removed from V and 0 bases from J, the gap between germline ends came to 16 bases.

This rearrangement joins TRBV28 to TRBJ2-5, with D tentatively TRBD2 (5 bases). Sequenced sample: naive CD4+ T cells from blood. The clonotype originates from a man between 18 and 35 years old in good health. The CDR3 is CASSLDGIRRYQETQYF. The CDR3 nucleotides read TGTGCCAGCAGTTTAGACGGCATTCGGAGGTACCAAGAGACCCAGTACTTC. The full variable domain, completed using reference TRBV28 and TRBJ2-5, is DVKVTQSSRYLVKRTGEKVFLECVQDMDHENMFWYRQDPGLGLRLIYFSYDVKMKEKGDIPEGYSVSREKKERFSLILESASTNQTSMYLCASSLDGIRRYQETQYFGPGTRLLVL.